The 29 T cell receptor beta chains presented below share a single source sample, sequenced in a study of cytomegalovirus exposure and HLA in healthy donors (dated by TCRdb to between 2016 and 2019). Library prep was done by the immunoSEQ multiplex PCR assay. A mixture of 60 forward primers for TCR Vbeta segments and 13 reverse primers for TCR Jbeta segments was used in the multiplex PCR. What TCRdb holds here is the immuneACCESS table cut down to in-frame rearrangements. Part of the clones is not present; checked against another copy, under half of the missing clones reflect an unresolved V gene, and the others are unexplained. The sample table lists around 90,000 clones, around 85% of them with a count of one. About 2.5% of the sample rests with the top ten. Sequencing was done on a sample of PBMCs. These receptors were taken from a man aged 25-45 years in good health and CMV-seronegative.

The V gene is TRBV25-1, the J gene TRBJ2-7; D gene ambiguous. The CDR3 sequence is 11 residues long. From germline, CDR1 is MGHDK and CDR2 SYGVNS. V lost 3 bases and J 3 bases, leaving 3 bases between the germline ends. This CDR3 reads CASSESYEQYF. The CDR3 nucleotides are TGTGCCAGCAGTGAGAGCTACGAGCAGTACTTC.

This sequence joins TRBV19 and TRBJ1-4; no firm D call. Germline-derived CDR1 and CDR2 are LNHDA and SQIVND (reference sequence). The CDR3 length is 13 residues. V was shortened by 10 bases and J by 6 bases, with 15 bases between the two germline ends. The chain's CDR3 is CATSVRSDEKLFF. CDR3 coding DNA: TGTGCCACCTCAGTGCGAAGCGATGAAAAACTGTTTTTT. The full variable domain, with the rest looked up from reference TRBV19 and TRBJ1-4, is DGGITQSPKYLFRKEGQNVTLSCEQNLNHDAMYWYRQDPGQGLRLIYYSQIVNDFQKGDIAEGYSVSREKKESFPLTVTSAQKNPTAFYLCATSVRSDEKLFFGSGTQLSVL.

The rearrangement joins TRBV23-1 to TRBJ1-3, with D perhaps matching TRBD1 (6 bases). TRBV23-1 is given ORF status, its function remaining uncertain. This CDR3 is 17 amino acids long. Trimming shortened V by 3 bases and J by 2 bases, and 17 bases separated the two germline ends. The CDR3 DNA sequence: TGCGCCAGCAGTCAGCCCGGGACACCTAATCCTGGAAACACCATATATTTT. Amino acids: CASSQPGTPNPGNTIYF.

This clone was picked up a small number of times. V and J are TRBV6-5 and TRBJ1-5; D ambiguous. V was clipped by 2 bases and J by 7 bases, with 12 bases between them. The germline V gene encodes CDR1 MNHEY and CDR2 SVGAGI. The CDR3 is made up of 14 amino acids. CDR3 sequence: CASSYAGLNQPQHF. As DNA, the CDR3 is TGTGCCAGCAGTTACGCTGGACTGAACCAGCCCCAGCATTTT.

The rearrangement links TRBV19 to TRBJ2-2, with 7 bases matching TRBD1. CDR1 LNHDA and CDR2 SQIVND come from the germline V gene (reference sequence). CDR3 length: 16 residues. J was trimmed by 6 bases and V by 5 bases; bases with no gene match: 12. Here the CDR3 reads CASSSEGAGVAGELFF. The CDR3 nucleotides read TGTGCCAGTAGTTCCGAGGGGGCAGGGGTAGCCGGGGAGCTGTTTTTT.

CDR3 DNA: TGTGCCTGGAGTCCCCAGGGACTACACACCGGGGAGCTGTTTTTT. Protein product: CAWSPQGLHTGELFF. The V call is TRBV30, the J call TRBJ2-2; 7 bases are a match to TRBD2. This CDR3 has 15 amino acids. Germline V CDR1 and CDR2: GTSNPN, SVGIG (reference sequence). After removal of 2 bases from V and 3 bases from J, the junction contained 6 bases not matched to a gene.

The chain recombines TRBV2 with TRBJ2-5, with TRBD1 as a possible D gene (5 bases). Germline CDR1 reads SNHLY; CDR2 reads FYNNEI. The CDR3 loop spans 15 amino acids. V shed 4 bases and J shed 0 bases, with 12 bases lying between them. Here the CDR3 reads CASSGQGLYQETQYF. The CDR3 DNA follows: TGTGCCAGCAGTGGCCAGGGATTGTACCAAGAGACCCAGTACTTC.

The chain is built from TRBV28 and TRBJ2-7; 7 nucleotides line up with TRBD2. Germline CDR1 is MDHEN and CDR2 is SYDVKM. The CDR3 runs 17 residues. V dropped 5 bases and J dropped 2; count of bases not matched to a gene: 15. This CDR3 is CASSLLIGLVIPYEQYF. CDR3 DNA: TGTGCCAGCAGTCTCCTGATAGGACTAGTCATCCCCTACGAGCAGTACTTC.

A word on this clone: The sample has other DNA sequences that encode this CDR3 too. The gene calls are TRBV19 and TRBJ2-1; 8 bases are a match to TRBD1. This CDR3 comprises 14 residues. Germline V gene sequence: CDR1 LNHDA, CDR2 SQIVND (reference sequence). The trim removed 7 bases at V and 2 bases at J, leaving 4 bases unmatched. CDR3 in amino acids: CASNDRGPYNEQFF. CDR3 in DNA: TGTGCCAGTAACGACAGGGGACCCTACAATGAGCAGTTCTTC.

The V gene is TRBV7-9, the J gene TRBJ1-4; D perhaps matches TRBD1 (5 bases). The CDR3 is made up of 14 amino acids. V was shortened by 7 bases and J by 0 bases, with 9 bases between the two germline ends. Germline V CDR1 and CDR2: SEHNR, FQNEAQ (reference sequence). The CDR3 DNA reads TGTGCCAGCACGCCAGGGACAACTAATGAAAAACTGTTTTTT. Amino acid sequence: CASTPGTTNEKLFF.

The J gene is TRBJ2-7, the V gene TRBV29-1, with a possible D match to TRBD1 (6 bases). The CDR3 is 12 residues long. The germline V gene encodes CDR1 SQVTM and CDR2 ANQGSEA. The V end was cut by 5 bases, the J end by 6 bases, with 14 bases between. The CDR3 nucleotides are TGCAGCGTTATCTGGGAAGGGGGCGAGCAGTACTTC. Amino acid sequence: CSVIWEGGEQYF.

The chain employs TRBV27 and TRBJ2-1; 7 bases agree with TRBD1. The CDR3 contains 13 residues. J gave up 4 bases and V 5 bases, and 2 bases lay outside the gene matches. From germline, CDR1 is MNHEY and CDR2 SMNVEV (reference sequence). For the CDR3, the DNA is TGTGCCAGCAGTCCAGGGGGATACAATGAGCAGTTCTTC. Amino acid sequence: CASSPGGYNEQFF.

A few counts support this clone. J is TRBJ2-5 and V is TRBV25-1; 8 bases map to TRBD1. CDR1 is MGHDK and CDR2 is SYGVNS in the germline V gene. CDR3 length equals 16 residues. J was trimmed by 4 bases and V by 5 bases; bases with no gene match: 12. Here the CDR3 reads CASSNTGTGLRETQYF. The CDR3, as DNA: TGTGCCAGCAGTAATACCGGGACAGGCCTTCGAGAGACCCAGTACTTC.

This chain connects TRBV5-1 to TRBJ2-1; 11 nucleotides agree with TRBD2. The CDR3 is 14 residues long. The germline V gene encodes CDR1 SGHRS and CDR2 YFSETQ. Trimming at V came to 4 bases and at J to 6 bases, leaving 3 bases not matched to a gene. CDR3: CASSTTSGSNEQFF. The CDR3 region has the DNA TGCGCCAGCAGCACAACTAGCGGGAGCAATGAGCAGTTCTTC. The whole variable domain, remainder taken from reference TRBV5-1 and TRBJ2-1, is KAGVTQTPRYLIKTRGQQVTLSCSPISGHRSVSWYQQTPGQGLQFLFEYFSETQRNKGNFPGRFSGRQFSNSRSEMNVSTLELGDSALYLCASSTTSGSNEQFFGPGTRLTVL.

The rearrangement joins TRBV11-2 to TRBJ2-3, with 13 bases that match TRBD2. The CDR3 extends over 16 amino acids. Germline loops: CDR1 SGHAT, CDR2 FQNNGV. The V gene end was trimmed by 3 bases and the J gene end by 6 bases; junction bases not matched to a gene: 6. CDR3 nucleotides: TGTGCCAGCAGCTTCACTAGCGGGGGGGCATGGGATACGCAGTATTTT. Translation: CASSFTSGGAWDTQYF.

The chain employs TRBV27 and TRBJ1-1; no firm D call. Trimming stripped 6 bases from V and 5 bases from J, with 13 bases between. Germline V gene sequence: CDR1 MNHEY, CDR2 SMNVEV (reference sequence). CDR3 length: 13 residues. The CDR3 coding sequence is TGTGCCAGCAGCACCGACGGGGAGACTGAAGCTTTCTTT. Translation gives CASSTDGETEAFF.

This clone was recorded a few times. The V and J genes are TRBV7-9 and TRBJ2-5; TRBD2 might be the D (6 bases). Per the germline V gene, CDR1 is SEHNR and CDR2 is FQNEAQ (reference sequence). Trimming shortened V by 2 bases and J by 5 bases, and 12 bases separated the two germline ends. The CDR3 spans 14 residues. DNA of the CDR3: TGTGCCAGCAGCTTAACCCTACGGGGGGAGACCCAGTACTTC. Encoded protein: CASSLTLRGETQYF.

V and J are TRBV25-1 and TRBJ1-2, with D possibly TRBD1 on 6 matching bases. Trimming cost V 4 bases and J 8 bases, with 11 bases left between them. This CDR3 has 12 amino acids. Germline-derived CDR1 and CDR2 are MGHDK and SYGVNS. CDR3 nucleotides: TGTGCCAGCAGTGCCAACAGGGTAGGCTACACCTTC. Encoded protein: CASSANRVGYTF.

V is TRBV6-5 and J is TRBJ1-1; perhaps TRBD1 as D (6 bases). Trimming took 0 bases from V and 4 from J, leaving 9 bases between them. The CDR3 covers 14 residues. Germline CDR1 reads MNHEY; CDR2 reads SVGAGI. CDR3 in amino acids: CASSYSRGATEAFF. CDR3 coding DNA: TGTGCCAGCAGTTACTCGCGGGGGGCCACTGAAGCTTTCTTT.

The rearrangement joins TRBV4-2 to TRBJ1-2; 8 nucleotides align to TRBD1. The trim removed 4 bases at V and 4 bases at J, leaving 5 bases unmatched. Germline assignment: CDR1 LGHNA and CDR2 YNFKEQ. The CDR3 loop spans 14 amino acids. CDR3 nucleotide sequence: TGTGCCAGCAGCCCGGACAGGGCGAGCTATGGCTACACCTTC. The encoded protein is CASSPDRASYGYTF.

The V and J genes are TRBV14 and TRBJ2-1; TRBD2 agrees at 11 bases. Unmatched junction bases numbered 12, after V lost 5 bases and J lost 9 bases. The CDR3 runs 16 residues. Germline V gene lookup returns CDR1 SGHDN and CDR2 FVKESK. The CDR3 protein is CASSGGRLAGYAEQFF. CDR3 in DNA: TGTGCCAGCAGCGGCGGACGACTAGCGGGGTACGCTGAGCAGTTCTTC. The whole variable domain, remainder taken from reference TRBV14 and TRBJ2-1, is EAGVTQFPSHSVIEKGQTVTLRCDPISGHDNLYWYRRVMGKEIKFLLHFVKESKQDESGMPNNRFLAERTGGTYSTLKVQPAELEDSGVYFCASSGGRLAGYAEQFFGPGTRLTVL.

This clone showed up just a few times. The V gene is TRBV19, the J gene TRBJ1-2; 7 bases match TRBD1. CDR3 length: 15 residues. V lost 5 bases and J lost 2; bases outside the gene matches: 8. In germline, CDR1 is LNHDA, CDR2 SQIVND (reference sequence). DNA of the CDR3: TGTGCCAGTAGTCCGACAGGGACCGGGAACTATGGCTACACCTTC. Translating gives CASSPTGTGNYGYTF.

The chain carries TRBV7-6 and TRBJ1-4, with D possibly being TRBD1 (5 bases). The CDR3 runs to 17 residues. Germline V gene lookup returns CDR1 SGHVS and CDR2 FNYEAQ. Trimming took 1 base from V and 2 from J, leaving 14 bases between them. The CDR3 DNA sequence: TGTGCCAGCAGCTTAGGTTTTAGGGGCTGGACTAATGAAAAACTGTTTTTT. It encodes CASSLGFRGWTNEKLFF.

The gene calls are TRBV7-2 and TRBJ2-6, with TRBD1 matching over 10 bases. The CDR3 runs to 19 residues. CDR1 is SGHTA, CDR2 FQGNSA, per germline. The V segment lost 5 bases and the J segment 0 bases; nucleotides outside the gene matches: 10. CDR3 nucleotide sequence: TGTGCCAGCAGCATAAGAACCGGGACAGGGGCCTCTGGGGCCAACGTCCTGACTTTC. It codes for CASSIRTGTGASGANVLTF.

The gene calls are TRBV16 and TRBJ1-6; D perhaps matches TRBD1 (6 bases). Trimming took off 2 bases at V and 3 bases at J, with 14 bases between the two ends. Germline V lookup: CDR1 KGHSY, CDR2 FQNENV. The CDR3 consists of 17 residues. The CDR3 reads CASSQAWTADYNSPLHF. The CDR3 nucleotides are TGTGCCAGCAGCCAAGCATGGACAGCCGACTATAATTCACCCCTCCACTTT.

The chain recombines TRBV7-2 with TRBJ2-5; 8 nucleotides agree with TRBD2. The CDR3 length is 14 residues. Germline V gene data show CDR1 as SGHTA and CDR2 as FQGNSA. The trim removed 6 bases at V and 7 bases at J, leaving 10 bases unmatched. The CDR3 DNA follows: TGTGCCAGCAGGGTACCGGGGGGGAGTGGGACCCAGTACTTC. The encoded protein is CASRVPGGSGTQYF.

This chain joins TRBV29-1 and TRBJ2-3, with 9 positions matching TRBD1. V gave up 1 base and J gave up 1 base; unmatched junction bases: 15. The germline V gene encodes CDR1 SQVTM and CDR2 ANQGSEA. The CDR3 is 19 amino acids. The CDR3 is CSVEGLGGRWTGGTDTQYF. Here the CDR3 DNA reads TGCAGCGTTGAAGGCCTAGGGGGCCGGTGGACAGGGGGCACAGATACGCAGTATTTT.

This clone was found many times. The V gene is TRBV7-9, the J gene TRBJ2-7; D possibly corresponds to TRBD1 (6 bases). The V and J ends lost 6 bases and 7 bases respectively, with 16 bases between them. The CDR3 extends over 13 amino acids. Germline-derived CDR1 and CDR2 are SEHNR and FQNEAQ (reference sequence). CDR3 residues: CASSSSTGWEQYF. CDR3 DNA: TGTGCCAGCAGTTCCTCAACAGGGTGGGAGCAGTACTTC.

This clone has only a few counts. The chain is built from TRBV19 and TRBJ2-6, with 9 nucleotides matching TRBD1. Germline CDR1 reads LNHDA; CDR2 reads SQIVND (reference sequence). With 5 bases clipped from V and 2 bases from J, the junction kept 10 bases outside the gene matches. The CDR3 covers 18 residues. CDR3 loop: CASSGGGTGLTGANVLTF. For the CDR3, the DNA is TGTGCCAGTAGTGGAGGGGGGACAGGGTTGACTGGGGCCAACGTCCTGACTTTC.